Given below is one T cell receptor (beta chain) in context. The CDR3 is 16 residues long. With V trimmed by 3 bases and J by 3 bases, 9 bases remained unmatched. The germline CDR1 and CDR2 sequences are KGHSH and LQKENI. The sample belongs to a study of blood T cell repertoires in COVID-19. As for the study in general: Whether acute or convalescent, the COVID-19 samples came from the United States, Italy and Spain. Sources were T cells, B-cell-depleted T cells, or PBMCs; the material itself was cDNA or gDNA.

Source study methods: Reference gene primer amplification yielded estimated nucleated cell counts. TCRdb's table, derived via immunoSEQ multiplex PCR, lists solely in-frame clones and lacks some. V, J and clone size derive from that table, while D and trimming were established from the DNA sequence. Here the sample spans approximately 100,000 clones, approximately 84% being singletons. The receptor comes from a man in his sixties with acute or convalescent COVID-19. Sequencing used peripheral blood. The chain employs TRBV18 and TRBJ1-2; 8 nucleotides agree with TRBD1. The DNA of the CDR3 is TGTGCCAGCTCACCCACTCCGACAGGGGTAGACTATGGCTACACCTTC. This encodes CASSPTPTGVDYGYTF.